This T cell receptor beta chain was sequenced for a study of blood T cell repertoires in COVID-19. In the study's own analysis: Estimation of nucleated cell counts relied on the amplification of reference gene primers. The assay was immunoSEQ multiplex PCR, and TCRdb's table has in-frame clones only and misses some. D and trimming were read from the DNA, whereas the V and J calls and clone size are those reported in that table. Of around 450,000 clones listed, approximately 86% are singletons. CDR1 is MNHEY, CDR2 SMNVEV, per germline (reference sequence). The germline V and J ends were trimmed by 7 bases and 6 bases, with 10 bases remaining between them. This CDR3 region has 13 residues. All recovered Cohort 3 donors got two negative PCRs, got clearance, or saw symptom resolution.

The chain couples TRBV27 to TRBJ1-6; D gene unclear. The specimen sequenced was PBMCs or T cells enriched from blood (not recorded which). The TCR originated in a young woman who had recovered from COVID-19. CDR3 DNA sequence: TGTGCCAGCACTATCGCGGGTAATTCACCCCTCCACTTT. Translating it yields CASTIAGNSPLHF.